The rows below give T cell receptor beta chains drawn from one sample of a study of low-dose radiotherapy and immunotherapy resistance in tumors. In TCRdb, the reads were re-called with MiXCR into one record per CDR3 protein. The profile covers some 53,000 distinct CDR3 sequences, with 33% appearing a single time and 7.5% to 9.5% taken by the ten largest. The sequencing used PBMCs, collected after low-dose radiotherapy plus immunotherapy. These receptor sequences come from a male donor with rectosigmoid adenocarcinoma. Both conserved end residues are part of each CDR3. The order of the fields is V gene, D gene, clone size, J gene, CDR3 protein, CDR3 DNA. A D gene is named only where the DNA matches it firmly. Size is stated for part of the rows, as once, few or many counts, or as a class when the clone is expanded.

V: TRBV28; D: .; size: many; J: TRBJ2-3; CDR3: CASRWGGSLDTQYF; DNA: TGTGCCAGCAGGTGGGGGGGCAGTTTAGATACGCAGTATTTT
V: TRBV12-3/TRBV12-4; D: .; size: many; J: TRBJ2-3; CDR3: CASSPTGEDTQYF; DNA: TGTGCCAGCAGTCCCACTGGGGAAGATACGCAGTATTTT
V: TRBV11-2; D: .; size: .; J: TRBJ2-1; CDR3: CASSLVSVLSSYNEQFF; DNA: TGTGCCAGCAGCTTAGTGTCTGTCCTGAGCTCCTACAATGAGCAGTTCTTC
V: TRBV6-5; D: .; size: .; J: TRBJ2-1; CDR3: CASSSVLDEQFF; DNA: TGTGCCAGCAGTTCCGTGTTGGATGAGCAGTTCTTC
V: TRBV13; D: TRBD1; size: .; J: TRBJ2-1; CDR3: CASSLTRGGLAYEQFF; DNA: TGTGCCAGCAGTTTGACAAGAGGGGGCCTCGCCTATGAGCAGTTCTTC
V: TRBV28; D: .; size: .; J: TRBJ2-7; CDR3: CASRLFSGTYYEQYF; DNA: TGTGCCAGCAGGCTATTCTCCGGGACTTACTACGAGCAGTACTTC
V: TRBV9; D: .; size: many; J: TRBJ2-6; CDR3: CASSAHGYGSGANVLTF; DNA: TGTGCCAGCAGCGCCCACGGATATGGCTCTGGGGCCAACGTCCTGACTTTC
V: TRBV27; D: .; size: many; J: TRBJ2-7; CDR3: CASSLIEYEQYF; DNA: TGTGCCAGCAGTTTGATAGAGTACGAGCAGTACTTC
V: TRBV28; D: .; size: .; J: TRBJ2-7; CDR3: CASSLSRSSYEQYF; DNA: TGTGCCAGCAGTTTGAGTCGGAGCTCCTACGAGCAGTACTTC
V: TRBV6-2/TRBV6-3; D: TRBD2; size: many; J: TRBJ2-7; CDR3: CASSYQRGYEQYF; DNA: TGTGCCAGCAGTTACCAGCGGGGGTACGAGCAGTACTTC
V: TRBV27; D: .; size: many; J: TRBJ2-7; CDR3: CASSFGRDYEQYF; DNA: TGTGCCAGCAGTTTCGGCAGGGACTACGAGCAGTACTTC
V: TRBV18; D: .; size: .; J: TRBJ1-3; CDR3: CASSPAAGTGNTIYF; DNA: TGTGCCAGCTCACCCGCCGCGGGAACTGGAAACACCATATATTTT
V: TRBV6-1; D: TRBD1; size: many; J: TRBJ2-5; CDR3: CASSESAGTGAETQYF; DNA: TGTGCCAGCAGTGAATCGGCCGGGACAGGGGCAGAGACCCAGTACTTC
V: TRBV6-2/TRBV6-3; D: TRBD2; size: few; J: TRBJ2-1; CDR3: CASSYGPGLNNEQFF; DNA: TGTGCCAGCAGTTACGGACCGGGACTAAACAATGAGCAGTTCTTC
V: TRBV11-2; D: TRBD2; size: once; J: TRBJ2-3; CDR3: CASSLDGWTSADTQYF; DNA: TGTGCCAGCAGCTTAGATGGGTGGACTAGCGCTGATACGCAGTATTTT
V: TRBV28; D: .; size: .; J: TRBJ1-3; CDR3: CASRKGDLSGNTIYF; DNA: TGTGCCAGCAGAAAGGGGGACCTCTCTGGAAACACCATATATTTT
V: TRBV21-1; D: .; size: many; J: TRBJ2-3; CDR3: CASSRDRDNLSSTDTQYF; DNA: TGTGCCAGCAGCCGGGACAGGGATAACCTTAGCTCCACAGATACGCAGTATTTT
V: TRBV28; D: .; size: medium-sized; J: TRBJ1-1; CDR3: CASSPGQAPGAFF; DNA: TGTGCCAGCAGCCCGGGGCAGGCCCCCGGGGCTTTCTTT
V: TRBV28; D: .; size: medium-sized; J: TRBJ1-1; CDR3: CASSSLGLLNTEAFF; DNA: TGTGCCAGCAGTAGCCTGGGACTGCTGAACACTGAAGCTTTCTTT
V: TRBV28; D: TRBD1; size: medium-sized; J: TRBJ2-3; CDR3: CASSSGQGAPTDTQYF; DNA: TGTGCCAGCAGTTCGGGACAGGGGGCCCCTACAGATACGCAGTATTTT
V: TRBV20-1; D: .; size: once; J: TRBJ2-4; CDR3: CSARAEDGSRAKNIQYF; DNA: TGCAGTGCTAGAGCGGAGGACGGGTCCCGGGCCAAAAACATTCAGTACTTC
V: TRBV7-8; D: TRBD2; size: .; J: TRBJ2-2; CDR3: CASSFLEGGTGELFF; DNA: TGTGCCAGCAGCTTCTTAGAGGGAGGGACCGGGGAGCTGTTTTTT
V: TRBV19; D: .; size: once; J: TRBJ2-2; CDR3: CASGKTGTNTGELFF; DNA: TGTGCCAGTGGGAAAACAGGGACCAACACCGGGGAGCTGTTTTTT
V: TRBV28; D: .; size: few; J: TRBJ2-3; CDR3: CASSLGGAGTDTQYF; DNA: TGTGCCAGCAGTTTGGGGGGAGCCGGCACAGATACGCAGTATTTT
V: TRBV7-2; D: TRBD2; size: few; J: TRBJ2-7; CDR3: CASSREGRGEQYF; DNA: TGTGCCAGCAGCCGGGAGGGCCGCGGCGAGCAGTACTTC
V: TRBV28; D: TRBD1; size: many; J: TRBJ1-1; CDR3: CASSLATGGPREAFF; DNA: TGTGCCAGCAGTTTGGCTACAGGGGGCCCTAGGGAAGCTTTCTTT
V: TRBV29-1; D: TRBD1; size: .; J: TRBJ1-5; CDR3: CSVRGGFSNQPQHF; DNA: TGCAGCGTTAGAGGGGGCTTCTCTAATCAGCCCCAGCATTTT
V: TRBV25-1; D: TRBD1; size: .; J: TRBJ1-2; CDR3: CASSATRGLDYGYTF; DNA: TGTGCCAGCAGTGCTACCAGGGGGCTCGACTATGGCTACACCTTC
V: TRBV24-1; D: TRBD1; size: many; J: TRBJ2-3; CDR3: CATSSTGTGRTDTQYF; DNA: TGTGCCACCAGTTCTACCGGGACAGGGAGGACAGATACGCAGTATTTT
V: TRBV19; D: .; size: .; J: TRBJ2-1; CDR3: CASSIIGTYNEQFF; DNA: TGTGCCAGTAGTATAATCGGGACCTACAATGAGCAGTTCTTC
V: TRBV5-1; D: TRBD1; size: many; J: TRBJ2-7; CDR3: CASSPLRTGGEQYF; DNA: TGCGCCAGCAGCCCCCTGAGGACAGGGGGAGAGCAGTACTTC
V: TRBV7-2; D: TRBD2; size: few; J: TRBJ2-3; CDR3: CASSLMVGGGLPDTQYF; DNA: TGTGCCAGCAGCTTAATGGTCGGGGGGGGGCTCCCAGATACGCAGTATTTT
V: TRBV6-1; D: TRBD1; size: few; J: TRBJ1-2; CDR3: CASRIGTGGNYGYTF; DNA: TGTGCCAGCAGAATAGGGACAGGAGGGAACTATGGCTACACCTTC
V: TRBV26; D: .; size: .; J: TRBJ2-3; CDR3: CASSPRVTQYF; DNA: TGTGCCAGCAGTCCACGGGTAACGCAGTATTTT
V: TRBV6-2/TRBV6-3; D: .; size: many; J: TRBJ1-3; CDR3: CASSEQGTVNTIYF; DNA: TGTGCCAGCAGTGAACAAGGGACGGTAAACACCATATATTTT
V: TRBV29-1; D: TRBD2; size: medium-sized; J: TRBJ2-5; CDR3: CSVESPTSLYQETQYF; DNA: TGCAGCGTTGAATCACCGACTAGCCTGTACCAAGAGACCCAGTACTTC
V: TRBV29-1; D: .; size: many; J: TRBJ2-5; CDR3: CSVERTGPETQYF; DNA: TGCAGCGTTGAGAGAACAGGGCCAGAGACCCAGTACTTC
V: TRBV6-1; D: TRBD1; size: .; J: TRBJ2-2; CDR3: CASSPPGQGRTGELFF; DNA: TGTGCCAGCAGCCCACCGGGACAGGGGCGCACCGGGGAGCTGTTTTTT
V: TRBV7-8; D: .; size: few; J: TRBJ2-2; CDR3: CASSLTGKTGELFF; DNA: TGTGCCAGCAGCTTAACAGGGAAGACCGGGGAGCTGTTTTTT
V: TRBV5-1; D: .; size: once; J: TRBJ1-4; CDR3: CASSRTYLEKLFF; DNA: TGCGCCAGCAGCAGGACCTACCTTGAAAAACTGTTTTTT
V: TRBV7-9; D: .; size: .; J: TRBJ2-7; CDR3: CASSLSGGEQYF; DNA: TGTGCCAGCAGCTTGTCCGGTGGGGAGCAGTACTTC
V: TRBV6-2/TRBV6-3; D: TRBD2; size: .; J: TRBJ2-2; CDR3: CASSSEGLAGYTGELFF; DNA: TGTGCCAGCAGTTCCGAGGGACTAGCGGGATACACCGGGGAGCTGTTTTTT
V: TRBV6-5; D: .; size: many; J: TRBJ2-5; CDR3: CASTLRSEGAPSASQTQYF; DNA: TGTGCCAGCACCTTAAGGTCGGAGGGGGCTCCCTCCGCAAGTCAGACCCAGTACTTC
V: TRBV7-2; D: TRBD1; size: .; J: TRBJ2-4; CDR3: CASSLPRQGSGNIQYF; DNA: TGTGCCAGCAGCTTACCTAGACAGGGATCGGGGAACATTCAGTACTTC
V: TRBV28; D: .; size: .; J: TRBJ2-5; CDR3: CASSPSGRTQYF; DNA: TGTGCCAGCAGTCCCTCCGGAAGGACCCAGTACTTC